This T cell receptor (beta chain) was sequenced during a study of OX40 agonist ivuxolimab in advanced cancers. Germline trimming cut 5 bases from V and 6 bases from J; bases unmatched to any gene: 8. The germline CDR1 and CDR2 sequences are MRHNA and SNTAGT. The CDR3 runs 14 residues. Some clones are missing from TCRdb's copy, which holds only in-frame ones; the method was immunoSEQ multiplex PCR. The sample contains tens of thousands of clones, about nine tenths of which appear only once. The clonotype was recovered from an adult with an advanced solid tumor such as melanoma, head and neck, liver or kidney cancer. This rearrangement joins TRBV6-4 to TRBJ2-3; 7 positions match TRBD2. The material was CD4+ or CD8+ T cells sorted from blood, obtained in a trial of the OX40 agonist ivuxolimab. The CDR3 loop reads CASSRGGEGDTQYF. CDR3 nucleotides: TGTGCCAGCAGTCGCGGGGGAGAAGGTGATACGCAGTATTTT.